A single sample gave rise to the 19 T cell receptor beta chains below, sequenced in a study of control samples from healthy donors and cancer patients. The repertoire was sequenced with immunoSEQ multiplex PCR; TCRdb's copy has only in-frame clones and lacks some. The sample includes about 220,000 clones, around 94% of them seen just once. The sequencing sample was made of blood. These TCRs come from a man between 45 and 60 years old in good health.

V gene TRBV19 combines with J gene TRBJ2-5; possibly TRBD1 for D (6 bases). CDR3 length equals 11 residues. V lost 5 bases to trimming and J lost 5 bases, with 6 bases between them. Germline values: CDR1 LNHDA, CDR2 SQIVND (reference sequence). The CDR3 DNA sequence: TGTGCCAGTAGTGACAGGGAGACCCAGTACTTC. Translated: CASSDRETQYF.

The J gene is TRBJ1-4, the V gene TRBV7-9, with 7 positions matching TRBD1. CDR3 length equals 15 residues. The junction had 3 bases not matched to a gene; V was cut back by 0 bases and J by 5 bases. From germline, CDR1 is SEHNR and CDR2 FQNEAQ (reference sequence). CDR3 bases: TGTGCCAGCAGCTTAGCGGGACAGAAGAATGAAAAACTGTTTTTT. Its translation: CASSLAGQKNEKLFF.

The rearrangement uses TRBV2 and TRBJ2-2; D is undetermined. Germline CDR1 is SNHLY and CDR2 is FYNNEI. V dropped 7 bases and J dropped 6 bases, with 12 bases sitting between them. CDR3 length: 13 residues. CDR3 residues: CASTSTGPGELFF. The DNA of the CDR3 is TGTGCCAGCACCTCTACCGGGCCCGGGGAGCTGTTTTTT.

The rearrangement links TRBV6-1 to TRBJ1-6; D is unclear. The CDR3 contains 11 residues. Per germline, CDR1 MNHNS and CDR2 SASEGT. Deletions cut 2 bases from V and 19 bases from J, with 12 bases between. The CDR3 DNA follows: TGTGCCAGCAGTGAACATCAACGGCCGCACTTT. It translates to CASSEHQRPHF.

This clone was recorded once. V usage is TRBV7-9 and J usage is TRBJ1-1; D uncertain. CDR1 SEHNR and CDR2 FQNEAQ come from the germline V gene (reference sequence). This CDR3 is 17 amino acids long. The V end lost 8 bases, the J end lost 1 base, and 23 bases lay between the germline ends. The DNA for the CDR3 is TGTGCCAGCTCGCCTTTTAACTCAATAAGGGAGAACACTGAAGCTTTCTTT. Translating gives CASSPFNSIRENTEAFF.

The chain combines TRBV19 with TRBJ1-2; no firm D call. Germline-derived CDR1 and CDR2 are LNHDA and SQIVND (reference sequence). V shed 0 bases and J shed 7 bases, with 18 bases lying between them. This CDR3 comprises 16 residues. CDR3 amino acids: CASSIDFAPVRAGYTF. In DNA form, the CDR3 reads TGTGCCAGTAGTATAGATTTTGCCCCCGTTCGGGCTGGCTACACCTTC.

This clone was observed once. The genes are TRBV20-1 and TRBJ2-7; 8 nucleotides match TRBD2. V lost 3 bases to trimming and J lost 3 bases; unmatched junction nucleotides: 7. Looked up from germline, CDR1 is DFQATT and CDR2 is SNEGSKA (reference sequence). The CDR3 totals 14 residues. CDR3 in DNA: TGCAGTGCTAGTTCGAGCGGGGGAATCTACGAGCAGTACGTC. It translates to CSASSSGGIYEQYV.

This chain uses TRBV6-1 with TRBJ2-7, with D possibly TRBD2 on 6 matching bases. CDR3 length equals 17 residues. V lost 4 bases, J lost 6 bases, and 25 bases lay in between. Germline V gene lookup returns CDR1 MNHNS and CDR2 SASEGT. The CDR3 region has the DNA TGTGCCAGCAGTGCGCGCGGGGCTGTGGGATTAGTCTCCGAGCAGTACTTC. Translated, it gives CASSARGAVGLVSEQYF.

The CDR3 nucleotides are TGTGCCAGCAGCTCACAGGGGTCAAAGTCCTACGAGCAGTACTTC. The encoded protein is CASSSQGSKSYEQYF. The V call is TRBV6-6, the J call TRBJ2-7; 7 bases map to TRBD1. Trimming at V came to 6 bases and at J to 1 base, leaving 9 bases not matched to a gene. The length of the CDR3 is 15 residues. The germline V gene has CDR1 MNHNY and CDR2 SVGAGI (reference sequence).

The genes are TRBV10-3 and TRBJ1-6; D uncertain. Germline V gene lookup returns CDR1 ENHRY and CDR2 SYGVKD. Trimming took off 3 bases at V and 11 bases at J, with 8 bases between the two ends. This CDR3 region has 12 residues. DNA of the CDR3: TGTGCCATCAGTGAACGGGATCCACCCCTCCACTTT. Its protein product is CAISERDPPLHF.

The gene calls are TRBV30 and TRBJ2-3; D possibly corresponds to TRBD2 (7 bases). Germline V gene sequence: CDR1 GTSNPN, CDR2 SVGIG (reference sequence). This CDR3 comprises 15 residues. Trimming took off 3 bases at V and 0 bases at J, with 13 bases between the two ends. DNA of the CDR3: TGTGCCTGGAGACTAGGGGGGGCTAGCACAGATACGCAGTATTTT. It codes for CAWRLGGASTDTQYF.

This clone occurred once. This chain connects TRBV6-1 to TRBJ1-1; no clear D gene. The germline gives CDR1 MNHNS, CDR2 SASEGT. The CDR3 is 13 amino acids. Trimming cost V 3 bases and J 2 bases, with 7 bases left between them. CDR3 in DNA: TGTGCCAGCAGTGATTGGATTAACACTGAAGCTTTCTTT. Protein: CASSDWINTEAFF.

The rearrangement joins TRBV5-1 to TRBJ1-4; 8 bases line up with TRBD1. Germline assignment: CDR1 SGHRS and CDR2 YFSETQ. V lost 1 base and J lost 5; bases outside the gene matches: 10. The CDR3 sequence is 17 residues long. CDR3 sequence (DNA): TGCGCCAGCAGCTTGCCCGAAGGTACAGGGGGGAATGAAAAACTGTTTTTT. As protein: CASSLPEGTGGNEKLFF.

This clone has just one count. The chain recombines TRBV6-2 or TRBV6-3 with TRBJ1-5; D remains ambiguous. The germline gives CDR1 MNHEY, CDR2 SVGEGT. V gave up 0 bases and J gave up 0 bases, with 15 bases separating them. The CDR3 is 18 amino acids. The CDR3 here is CASSYSASSKYSNQPQHF. CDR3 coding DNA: TGTGCCAGCAGTTACTCGGCCAGTTCTAAATATAGCAATCAGCCCCAGCATTTT.

The chain is built from TRBV6-4 and TRBJ2-6; D perhaps matches TRBD2 (6 bases). Per the germline V gene, CDR1 is MRHNA and CDR2 is SNTAGT. This CDR3 is built from 18 residues. The germline V and J ends were trimmed by 1 base and 0 bases, with 13 bases remaining between them. The CDR3 DNA follows: TGTGCCAGCAGTGACTTTGCCCAGGGAGGCTCTGGGGCCAACGTCCTGACTTTC. Translation: CASSDFAQGGSGANVLTF.

The chain has TRBV29-1 and TRBJ1-3, with D unclear. From germline, CDR1 is SQVTM and CDR2 ANQGSEA. The CDR3 is made up of 13 amino acids. V gave up 4 bases and J gave up 2 bases, with 9 bases separating them. The CDR3, as DNA: TGCAGCGTTGTTTCGCAGGCTGGAAACACCATATATTTT. Its translation: CSVVSQAGNTIYF.

The V gene is TRBV5-1, the J gene TRBJ2-5, with D maybe TRBD2 (6 bases). Trimming left V 4 bases short and J 2 bases short, with 15 bases between. The V gene's germline CDR1 is SGHRS and CDR2 YFSETQ. This CDR3 has 15 residues. The CDR3 bases are TGCGCCAGCAGCCCTATGGTAGCGGATCAAGAGACCCAGTACTTC. Amino acids: CASSPMVADQETQYF.

The genes are TRBV3-1 (or the pseudogene TRBV3-2) and TRBJ2-5; tentatively, D is TRBD1 (6 bases). There are 13 residues in the CDR3. Per germline, CDR1 LGHDT and CDR2 YNNKEL (reference sequence). Trimming stripped 4 bases from V and 5 bases from J, with 11 bases between. The DNA for the CDR3 is TGTGCCAGCAGCCCAACAGGGTGGGAGACCCAGTACTTC. Residues: CASSPTGWETQYF.

A note on this clone: This CDR3 is also generated by other DNA sequences in the sample. The chain is built from TRBV28 and TRBJ1-2; possibly TRBD1 for D (5 bases). The CDR3 sequence is 15 residues long. CDR1 and CDR2 from the germline V gene are MDHEN and SYDVKM. The V end lost 2 bases, the J end lost 8 bases, and 18 bases lay between the germline ends. In DNA form, the CDR3 reads TGTGCCAGCAGTTTAACCCAAACAGGAGGGGACGGCTACACCTTC. Its translation: CASSLTQTGGDGYTF.